This T cell receptor (beta chain) was sequenced for a study of T cell responses to AZD1222 COVID-19 vaccine (dated by TCRdb to the early 2020s). For context, the study as a whole: A total of 230 to 250 trial participants underwent TCR sequencing, of whom approximately 200 had received two doses of AZD1222 and roughly 26 had received two doses of the MenACWY control vaccine. Trial participants were enrolled by age into subgroups of 18-55, 56-69 and 70-plus years, and 148, 28 and 57 TCR-sequenced participants, respectively, were included in these subgroups. Findings and caveats that apply to the study as a whole: Because no day 14 peak-response samples were available, the repertoires could be characterized only after the peak T cell response. The vaccine-associated CD4 TCRs covered the entire spike protein, and the dominant responses fell in regions 160-218 and 743-854. Participants were mostly white British and included more females than males, and it was suggested by the authors that clonal diversity may have been underestimated. Conclusions about previously exposed vaccinees are limited, since just six AZD1222 recipients were seropositive for SARS-CoV-2 at baseline. Reportedly, almost half of the unique spike-specific TCRs recognized epitopes lying outside the regions that are mutated in the B.1.351 and B.1.1.7 variants. Spike-specific TCR breadth and depth rose significantly after two AZD1222 doses compared with day 0 and with MenACWY recipients. In the small 56-69-year group, the increase in depth fell short of significance, most likely because of low power.

A single count supports this clone. Its specific antigen is unknown. It has no much larger one-base neighbor in the sample; base qualities were not kept. The CDR3 regions of human TCRbeta chains were analyzed by immunosequencing. The authors' pipeline ran thus. Repertoire TCRs were matched against a reference library of SARS-CoV-2-specific TCRs generated with the MIRA antigen-specificity platform. Breadth was defined as the fraction of unique TCRs that were SARS-CoV-2-associated, and depth was defined as the fraction of total T cells that were SARS-CoV-2-associated. Using the MIRA data, each spike-specific TCR was assigned both to the spike region to which the TCR was reactive and to a CD4 or CD8 class. Log10-transformed breadth and depth values were compared by one-way ANOVA with Sidak's multiple comparisons tests. Drawn from immuneACCESS, this table holds only the in-frame rearrangements with V and J called that TCRdb kept. Clones are partly lost; checked studies trace under half to an unresolved V gene and leave the rest unexplained. V and J calls and clone size follow that table, whereas D and trimming were derived from the DNA. The sample profile shows tens of thousands of clones; about four fifths of them were found once. Roughly 1.3% of the sample is in the top ten clones.

The CDR3, from cysteine to phenylalanine, totals 11 residues. Solely the CDR3 DNA is kept, with 33 bases framed from the first base. From a lookup of the germline V gene (reference sequence), CDR1 and CDR2 are GTSNPN and SVGIG. V is reduced by 4 bases and J by 9 bases, leaving a spacing of 10 bases between them. The time point label on this specimen signifies: about 28 days (+/-7) after the second vaccine dose. AZD1222 recipients whose second dose came at about 4 weeks and those whose second dose came at about 12 weeks were combined into one group, since spike-specific TCR depth and breadth did not differ between the two schedules. Vaccinee samples were obtained from the UK trials COV001 and COV002, which included a single-blind randomized controlled phase 2/3 trial of AZD1222 (ChAdOx1 nCoV-19) in healthy adults. For TCRbeta chain sequencing, PBMC samples from trial participants were taken at day 0 and at day 28 after the second dose.

The TCR sequence derives from an adult who received the AZD1222 COVID-19 vaccine. The sequencing here drew on peripheral blood, taken 28 days after the second AZD1222 dose. The sequence is built from TRBV30 and TRBJ2-1; D gene: possibly TRBD2, on 6 matching bases. The CDR3 amino acid sequence is: CAWTNGGEQFF. The nucleotides read TGTGCCTGGACTAACGGGGGTGAGCAGTTCTTC.